The entry that follows covers one TCR beta chain sequence. Its antigen has not been determined. No quality values exist for individual bases; no much larger clone is one base distant. Genomic DNA was extracted with the Qiagen DNeasy kit from unsorted PBMCs and from negatively selected CD4+ and CD8+ fractions. TCR beta CDR3 regions were subjected to amplification by immunoSEQ multiplex PCR with primers that anneal to V and J segments. Amplification bias was minimized using a synthetic immune receptor repertoire, and residual bias was removed computationally after sequencing. The paper's data handling went like this. Repertoire diversity was quantified as the Shannon entropy index using custom Python scripts. The unsorted, CD4+ and CD8+ repertoires were each analyzed separately, with the exception of combined analyses, where CD4+ and CD8+ sequences were merged in silico. Clonal expansion was defined as at least a 2-fold frequency increase after treatment relative to C1D1, with a pseudocount of 0.5 for undetected baseline clones. Clones with 0 or 1 copy at C1D1 were classified as singleton clones, and clones with 2 or more copies were classified as non-singleton clones. Clones expanded in unsorted samples were assigned a CD4+, CD8+ or unknown annotation through matching of protein sequences in sorted samples from the same patient. Wilcoxon tests on paired samples were used to test changes in diversity from C1D1 to C4D1. In its TCRdb copy, this immuneACCESS table keeps in-frame sequences only and misses some clones. Where compared with another copy, unresolved V genes explain less than half of these, and the others have no known cause. V and J calls and clone size are copied from that table; D and trimming were computed from the DNA. Counted in this sample were 29,000 or so clones; around 70% of them appeared once. 3% to 4% of the sample belongs to the ten largest clones.

The time point label of this sample denotes: cycle 2 day 1 (C2D1) of nivolumab. Every trial patient had relapsed following autologous stem cell transplantation, and prior brentuximab vedotin exposure was what differed among cohorts A, B and C. The trial cohort comprised about 60 patients with relapsed/refractory classical Hodgkin lymphoma whose best overall responses were complete response, partial response or progressive disease. Single-agent nivolumab was administered to trial patients in the multi-cohort phase II CheckMate 205 trial. Best overall response was determined by an independent review committee according to the 2007 International Working Group response criteria. Trial PBMCs were obtained immediately prior to nivolumab initiation (C1D1) and on therapy at cycle 2 day 1 and cycle 4 day 1. Peripheral blood was collected in 8 mL Vacutainer Cell Preparation Tubes, from which PBMCs were isolated by centrifugation and then cryopreserved.

This sample was included in a study of PD-1 blockade in classical Hodgkin lymphoma (dated by TCRdb to the early 2020s). About the study as a whole: Nivolumab dosing was 3 mg/kg intravenously every 2 weeks, continuing until either disease progression or unacceptable toxicity. To define a peripheral blood immune signature of response to PD-1 blockade in classical Hodgkin lymphoma, the study combined TCR beta sequencing with CyTOF.

V and J are truncated by 3 bases and 7 bases respectively, leaving an intervening sequence of 18 bases. Inclusive of the bounding cysteine and phenylalanine, the CDR3 is 15 residues long. The retained sequence is limited to the CDR3, 45 bases, with the frame set at the first base. The germline V gene sets CDR1 to SNHLY and CDR2 to FYNNEI. Overall study results and their limits: Trial patients achieving complete response had baseline diversity similar to newly diagnosed patients, whereas partial responders and progressors had significantly lower diversity. CD4+ but not CD8+ TCR diversity rose significantly by C4D1 (p=0.0027 vs p=0.16), most apparent in complete responders (p=0.02). The study was restricted to a single clinical trial cohort, and the causes of repertoire differences, possibly disease activity or prior therapy, were left undefined. Lower diversity was observed in patients in whom nivolumab was started less than 1 year after ASCT, and these patients were excluded from later analyses so that confounding by immune reconstitution would be avoided. Newly diagnosed patients were reported to have lower baseline TCR diversity than healthy donors, and relapsed/refractory patients were reported to have lower baseline TCR diversity still.

The clonotype comes from a human donor with classical Hodgkin lymphoma. Source: peripheral blood mononuclear cells (PBMCs), taken before the second cycle of nivolumab. The chain links TRBV2 with TRBJ2-5; TRBD2 is possibly the D segment (7 matching bases). CDR3 loop: CASSEVGGARGTQYF. The nucleotide sequence reads as follows: TGTGCCAGCAGTGAGGTTGGGGGGGCACGGGGGACCCAGTACTTC.